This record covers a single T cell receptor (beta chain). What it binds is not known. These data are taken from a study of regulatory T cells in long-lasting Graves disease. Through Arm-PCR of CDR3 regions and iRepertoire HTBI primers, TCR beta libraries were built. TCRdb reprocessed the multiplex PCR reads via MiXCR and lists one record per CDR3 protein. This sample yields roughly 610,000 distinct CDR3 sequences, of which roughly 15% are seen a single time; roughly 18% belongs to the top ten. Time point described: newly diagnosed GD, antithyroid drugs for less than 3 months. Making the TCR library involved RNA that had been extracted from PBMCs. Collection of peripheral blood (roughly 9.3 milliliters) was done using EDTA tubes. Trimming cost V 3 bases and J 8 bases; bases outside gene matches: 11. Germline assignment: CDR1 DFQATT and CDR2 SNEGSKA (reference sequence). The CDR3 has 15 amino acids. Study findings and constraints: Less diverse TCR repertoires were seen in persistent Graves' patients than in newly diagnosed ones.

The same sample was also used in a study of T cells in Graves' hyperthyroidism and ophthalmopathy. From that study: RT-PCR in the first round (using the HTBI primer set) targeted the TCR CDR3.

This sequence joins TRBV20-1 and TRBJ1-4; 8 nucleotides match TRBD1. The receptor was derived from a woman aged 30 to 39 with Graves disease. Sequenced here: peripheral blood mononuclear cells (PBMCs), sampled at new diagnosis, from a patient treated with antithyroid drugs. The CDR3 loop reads CSASRQGLSGEKLFF. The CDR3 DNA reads TGCAGTGCTAGCAGACAGGGGCTCTCGGGAGAAAAACTGTTTTTT.